This TCR beta chain was retrieved from a study of blood T cell repertoires in COVID-19. About the research overall: Nucleic acid was either cDNA or gDNA, and it came from T cells, B-cell-depleted T cells, or PBMCs.

V was shortened by 3 bases and J by 6 bases, with 14 bases between the two germline ends. Germline loops: CDR1 MNHNS, CDR2 SASEGT. The CDR3 has 14 residues. Sequencing was performed with immunoSEQ multiplex PCR; in TCRdb, only in-frame clones are kept and a portion is missing. The profile covers about 220,000 clones, with under 90% appearing a single time and less than 20% taken by the ten largest. The sample was peripheral blood. This TCR derives from a man aged 30 to 45 with active or convalescent COVID-19. This chain uses TRBV6-1 with TRBJ1-2; weak D call: TRBD1 (5 bases). CDR3 in DNA: TGTGCCAGCAGTGAGGGCCCATGGGGCGATGGCTACACCTTC. It is translated as CASSEGPWGDGYTF.